The subject of this entry is one T cell receptor (beta chain). Time point here: after dendritic cell vaccination, including at tumor progression/relapse. Only patients with spare fresh-frozen tumor and over two years of follow-up were included. This entry comes from a study of glioma-infiltrating T cells after dendritic cell vaccination. Looked up from germline, CDR1 is ENHRY and CDR2 is SYGVKD. Losses at the gene ends were 0 bases for V and 5 bases for J; bases not matched to a gene: 8. The CDR3 has 17 residues. The table came from immunoSEQ multiplex PCR; TCRdb's copy has only in-frame clones and leaves some out. The sample shows around 92,000 clones, around 80% of them seen only once.

The receptor comes from a human donor with glioblastoma. The material sequenced was blood, taken after dendritic cell vaccination. The chain combines TRBV10-3 with TRBJ2-7; TRBD2 matches at 12 bases. CDR3 residues: CAISESPLAGGGHEQYF. CDR3 coding DNA: TGTGCCATCAGTGAGTCGCCCCTAGCGGGGGGGGGCCACGAGCAGTACTTC.